These 5 T cell receptor beta chains were all obtained from the same sample, sequenced in a study of T cell responses to AZD1222 COVID-19 vaccine. Sequencing used immunoSEQ multiplex PCR; TCRdb keeps in-frame clones, though not all of them. The sample has 110,000 to 150,000 clones, 85% to 90% seen once; the top ten hold 1.5% to 2%. The sequencing here drew on peripheral blood, taken on day 0 of AZD1222 vaccination. The receptors shown here come from an adult in good health.

This rearrangement joins TRBV7-3 to TRBJ2-3; D perhaps matches TRBD2 (5 bases). This CDR3 contains 15 residues. Germline CDR1 SGHTA, CDR2 FQGTGA. With 5 bases removed from V and 4 bases from J, the gap between germline ends came to 16 bases. The CDR3 DNA is TGTGCCAGCAGCCCCGGGATTACCCGGGCAGATACGCAGTATTTT. Amino acids: CASSPGITRADTQYF.

The rearrangement joins TRBV7-6 to TRBJ1-4; perhaps TRBD1 as D (5 bases). V was cut by 5 bases and J by 12 bases, with 13 bases left in between. CDR1 SGHVS and CDR2 FNYEAQ come from the germline V gene. The CDR3 spans 12 residues. The CDR3 DNA follows: TGTGCCAGCAGCCCGTTGACAGCCGAACTGTTTTTT. Residues: CASSPLTAELFF. The full variable domain, rest sourced from reference TRBV7-6 and TRBJ1-4, is GAGVSQSPRYKVTKRGQDVALRCDPISGHVSLYWYRQALGQGPEFLTYFNYEAQQDKSGLPNDRFSAERPEGSISTLTIQRTEQRDSAMYRCASSPLTAELFFGSGTQLSVL.

The rearrangement links TRBV28 to TRBJ1-2; D is uncertain. This CDR3 contains 11 residues. CDR1 is MDHEN and CDR2 is SYDVKM in the germline V gene. The V and J ends lost 8 bases and 8 bases respectively, with 12 bases between them. CDR3 amino acids: CASGVEEGYTF. CDR3 in DNA: TGTGCCAGCGGGGTCGAGGAGGGCTACACCTTC.

V usage is TRBV4-1 and J usage is TRBJ1-5; D remains unclear. The CDR3 contains 16 residues. Germline values: CDR1 MGHRA, CDR2 YSYEKL. V lost 4 bases and J lost 2, with 15 bases in between. CDR3 nucleotides: TGCGCCAGCAGCCTTATGGGCGGGCTGGGCAATCAGCCCCAGCATTTT. As protein: CASSLMGGLGNQPQHF.

V gene TRBV7-9 combines with J gene TRBJ2-2; 15 bases align to TRBD2. Germline V gene data show CDR1 as SEHNR and CDR2 as FQNEAQ (reference sequence). The CDR3 extends over 17 amino acids. The V segment lost 5 bases and the J segment 4 bases; nucleotides outside the gene matches: 5. This CDR3 reads CASSRTSGRAGTGELFF. DNA of the CDR3: TGTGCCAGCAGCCGGACTAGCGGGAGGGCCGGCACCGGGGAGCTGTTTTTT.